One sample yielded the 11 T cell receptor beta chains listed below, sequenced in a study of blood T cell repertoires in COVID-19. TCRdb's copy holds only in-frame clones and misses some; the assay was immunoSEQ multiplex PCR. Of over 200,000 clones listed, approximately 79% are singletons. The specimen sequenced was peripheral blood. All receptors derive from a human donor in a cohort sampled during active COVID-19.

V gene TRBV29-1 combines with J gene TRBJ1-1; no firm D call. The germline V gene encodes CDR1 SQVTM and CDR2 ANQGSEA. V lost 4 bases and J 4 bases, leaving 10 bases between the germline ends. The CDR3 consists of 12 residues. As DNA, the CDR3 is TGCAGCGTTGTGGGAGTGCGCACTGAAGCTTTCTTT. Encoded protein: CSVVGVRTEAFF.

The chain joins TRBV6-6 to TRBJ2-5; D might be TRBD2 (6 bases). In germline, CDR1 is MNHNY, CDR2 SVGAGI (reference sequence). The CDR3 sequence is 14 residues long. V shed 2 bases and J shed 4 bases, with 11 bases lying between them. The CDR3 DNA is TGTGCCAGCAGTTACCCGGGGGATCTAGAGACCCAGTACTTC. Translated: CASSYPGDLETQYF.

V gene TRBV28 combines with J gene TRBJ1-1; tentatively, D is TRBD1 (5 bases). V lost 4 bases and J lost 1, with 10 bases in between. There are 14 residues in the CDR3. Per the germline V gene, CDR1 is MDHEN and CDR2 is SYDVKM. CDR3 in DNA: TGTGCCAGCAGTTCCGGGACTGCGAACACTGAAGCTTTCTTT. Translating gives CASSSGTANTEAFF.

The chain carries TRBV7-2 and TRBJ2-3; perhaps TRBD2 as D (6 bases). Trimming stripped 3 bases from V and 2 bases from J, with 9 bases between. Germline V gene lookup returns CDR1 SGHTA and CDR2 FQGNSA. CDR3 length: 14 amino acids. CDR3 coding DNA: TGTGCCAGCAGCTTTCGGGACTTCACAGATACGCAGTATTTT. It encodes CASSFRDFTDTQYF. The complete variable domain, with remaining parts taken from reference TRBV7-2 and TRBJ2-3, reads GAGVSQSPSNKVTEKGKDVELRCDPISGHTALYWYRQSLGQGLEFLIYFQGNSAPDKSGLPSDRFSAERTGGSVSTLTIQRTQQEDSAVYLCASSFRDFTDTQYFGPGTRLTVL.

V gene TRBV5-1 combines with J gene TRBJ2-3; D is perhaps TRBD2 (5 bases). Germline values: CDR1 SGHRS, CDR2 YFSETQ. The CDR3 extends over 14 amino acids. V lost 4 bases to trimming and J lost 3 bases, with 12 bases between them. CDR3 DNA sequence: TGCGCCAGCAGCGAGCCGACTATGACAGATACGCAGTATTTT. Amino acid sequence: CASSEPTMTDTQYF. The full variable domain, in which reference TRBV5-1 and TRBJ2-3 provide the parts outside the CDR3, is KAGVTQTPRYLIKTRGQQVTLSCSPISGHRSVSWYQQTPGQGLQFLFEYFSETQRNKGNFPGRFSGRQFSNSRSEMNVSTLELGDSALYLCASSEPTMTDTQYFGPGTRLTVL.

This chain connects TRBV6-5 to TRBJ1-5, with D uncertain. Trimming removed 9 bases at V and 2 bases at J, with 14 bases between. CDR3 size: 14 residues. CDR1 MNHEY and CDR2 SVGAGI come from the germline V gene. The CDR3, as DNA: TGTGCCAGTCCCGAGAACTTAGGCAATCAGCCCCAGCATTTT. Its protein product is CASPENLGNQPQHF.

The rearrangement uses TRBV27 and TRBJ2-5; 7 positions match TRBD1. CDR3 size: 16 residues. Germline lookup yields CDR1 MNHEY and CDR2 SMNVEV (reference sequence). The V gene end was trimmed by 5 bases and the J gene end by 2 bases; junction bases not matched to a gene: 11. CDR3 nucleotide sequence: TGTGCCAGCAGTCCACGGGACAGTGGGTGGCAAGAGACCCAGTACTTC. This translates into CASSPRDSGWQETQYF.

CDR3 in amino acids: CASREGMNTEAFF. CDR3 DNA: TGTGCCAGCAGGGAGGGCATGAACACTGAAGCTTTCTTT. The chain employs TRBV14 and TRBJ1-1; no clear D gene. Trimming stripped 6 bases from V and 0 bases from J, with 8 bases between. The V gene's germline CDR1 is SGHDN and CDR2 FVKESK. This CDR3 spans 13 amino acids.

The J gene is TRBJ2-7, the V gene TRBV4-2; the match to TRBD1 covers 9 bases. The CDR3 spans 15 residues. The junction had 9 bases not matched to a gene; V was cut back by 4 bases and J by 5 bases. Germline assignment: CDR1 LGHNA and CDR2 YNFKEQ. CDR3 sequence reads: CASSRGDRDVDEQYF. The CDR3 region has the DNA TGTGCCAGCAGCCGCGGGGACAGGGACGTCGACGAGCAGTACTTC.

The chain links TRBV18 to TRBJ1-3; 11 positions match TRBD1. The CDR3 is 16 residues long. J was trimmed by 7 bases and V by 5 bases; bases with no gene match: 10. Germline V gives CDR1 KGHSH, CDR2 LQKENI. CDR3 nucleotide sequence: TGTGCCAGCTCAGCGACGGGACAGGGGGAGGTCAACACCATATATTTT. It translates to CASSATGQGEVNTIYF.

V is TRBV2 and J is TRBJ1-1; a weak D match, TRBD1 (6 bases). CDR1 is SNHLY, CDR2 FYNNEI, per germline. The CDR3 contains 13 residues. V lost 6 bases and J lost 3, with 11 bases in between. The CDR3 sequence is CASRQQGYTEAFF. DNA of the CDR3: TGTGCCAGCAGGCAACAGGGTTACACTGAAGCTTTCTTT.